This T cell receptor (beta chain) stems from a study of T cells expressing NK-cell markers. Whole-study context: Repertoires of TCR beta were obtained from T cells sorted as CD3+CD56+NKG2C+, CD3+CD56+NKG2C- and CD3+CD56-NKG2C+. Study outcomes and limitations: These same clonotypes (in four donors) also led the CD3+CD56-NKG2C+ fraction. NKG2C+ dominant clonotype frequencies in about 6 donors were about 1.0-7.5% of CD8+ T cells.

TCRdb reanalyzed the 5' RACE reads and collapses them to one entry per CDR3 protein, without DNA. This table lists some 500,000 distinct CDR3 sequences. The CDR3 extends over 14 amino acids. Germline CDR1 MRHNA, CDR2 SNTAGT. Concerning this clonotype itself: Its specificity is not known.

This TCR was sampled from a woman aged 45-60 years in good health. The sample taken for sequencing was blood T cells: a sorted CD56 or NKG2C T cell subset, CD4+ or CD8+ T cells, or bulk PBMC T cells (not recorded which). The V and J genes are TRBV6-4 and TRBJ1-1; TCRdb returns TRBD1, unconfirmable since there is no DNA. The chain's CDR3 is CASSDFPDSHSAFF.